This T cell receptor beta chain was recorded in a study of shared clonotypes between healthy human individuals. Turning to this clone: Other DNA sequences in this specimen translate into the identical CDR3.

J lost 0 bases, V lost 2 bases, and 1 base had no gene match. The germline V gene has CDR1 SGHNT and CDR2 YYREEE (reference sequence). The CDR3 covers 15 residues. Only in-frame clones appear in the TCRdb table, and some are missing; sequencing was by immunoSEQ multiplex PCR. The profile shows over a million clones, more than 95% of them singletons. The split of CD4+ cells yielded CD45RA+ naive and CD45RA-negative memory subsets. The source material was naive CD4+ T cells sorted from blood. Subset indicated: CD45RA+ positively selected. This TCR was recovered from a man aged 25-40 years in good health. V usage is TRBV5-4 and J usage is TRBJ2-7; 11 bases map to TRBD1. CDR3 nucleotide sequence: TGTGCCAGCAGCTTAGGGACAGGGGGCTCCTACGAGCAGTACTTC. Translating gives CASSLGTGGSYEQYF.